This T cell receptor (beta chain) was documented in a study of control samples from healthy donors and cancer patients. This clone was counted a single time. Assay: immunoSEQ multiplex PCR; the TCRdb copy retains only in-frame clones and omits some. The table has roughly 180,000 clones, around 90% seen once. With 2 bases removed from V and 5 bases from J, the gap between germline ends came to 7 bases. Germline V CDR1 and CDR2: DFQATT, SNEGSKA (reference sequence). The CDR3 is made up of 11 amino acids. The TCR originated in a middle-aged woman in good health. Input material: blood. The genes are TRBV20-1 and TRBJ2-7; no clear D gene. The CDR3 here is CSARLGHEQYF. The CDR3 DNA reads TGCAGTGCTAGACTAGGCCACGAGCAGTACTTC.